The 30 T cell receptor beta chains listed next were all sequenced from one sample in a study of cytotoxic CD8 clonotypes in ibrutinib-treated CLL. Repertoires were generated with immunoSEQ multiplex PCR, while TCRdb's copy carries only in-frame clones and drops some. This table has roughly 250,000 clones, about three quarters appearing once. Sample: PBMCs, taken after 24 months of ibrutinib treatment. Receptors were obtained from a human donor with chronic lymphocytic leukemia.

The V call is TRBV6-6, the J call TRBJ2-7; 7 bases are a match to TRBD2. Germline CDR1 and CDR2: MNHNY and SVGAGI (reference sequence). The CDR3 contains 15 residues. Germline trimming cut 6 bases from V and 6 bases from J; bases unmatched to any gene: 14. Here the CDR3 reads CASRAQGLPRFEQYF. CDR3 DNA sequence: TGTGCCAGCAGGGCCCAGGGACTACCCAGGTTCGAGCAGTACTTC.

V usage is TRBV30 and J usage is TRBJ1-5, with D hard to call. Germline-derived CDR1 and CDR2 are GTSNPN and SVGIG (reference sequence). Trimming stripped 2 bases from V and 5 bases from J, with 10 bases between. The CDR3 covers 13 residues. CDR3 protein: CAWSLNGDQPQHF. The DNA of the CDR3 is TGTGCCTGGAGTCTAAATGGTGATCAGCCCCAGCATTTT. Full variable domain (remainder filled in from reference TRBV30 and TRBJ1-5): SQTIHQWPATLVQPVGSPLSLECTVEGTSNPNLYWYRQAAGRGLQLLFYSVGIGQISSEVPQNLSASRPQDRQFILSSKKLLLSDSGFYLCAWSLNGDQPQHFGDGTRLSIL.

The J gene is TRBJ2-6, the V gene TRBV28, with TRBD1 matching over 8 bases. The germline CDR1 and CDR2 sequences are MDHEN and SYDVKM. Trimming removed 6 bases from V and 4 bases from J; junction bases left unmatched: 17. The CDR3 is made up of 19 amino acids. CDR3 DNA: TGTGCCAGCAGCTTCATCTCAGGGGGCGCGGTTACCGGGGCCAACGTCCTGACTTTC. Its protein is CASSFISGGAVTGANVLTF. Supplemented by reference TRBV28 and TRBJ2-6, the full variable domain reads DVKVTQSSRYLVKRTGEKVFLECVQDMDHENMFWYRQDPGLGLRLIYFSYDVKMKEKGDIPEGYSVSREKKERFSLILESASTNQTSMYLCASSFISGGAVTGANVLTFGAGSRLTVL.

This clone appeared a few times. The rearrangement uses TRBV29-1 and TRBJ1-2, with D maybe TRBD1 (5 bases). V was trimmed by 7 bases and J by 2 bases, leaving 17 bases between them. Looked up from germline, CDR1 is SQVTM and CDR2 is ANQGSEA. This CDR3 is 14 amino acids long. The CDR3 reads CSAEGRGMNYGYTF. In nucleotides, the CDR3 is TGCAGCGCCGAGGGTCGGGGGATGAACTATGGCTACACCTTC.

The chain recombines TRBV29-1 with TRBJ2-3; weak D call: TRBD2 (5 bases). The V gene's germline CDR1 is SQVTM and CDR2 ANQGSEA. CDR3 length: 11 amino acids. V was trimmed by 8 bases and J by 4 bases, leaving 10 bases between them. Written as DNA, the CDR3 is TGCAGCTTACTCGGGGCAGATACGCAGTATTTT. This encodes CSLLGADTQYF.

The chain combines TRBV9 with TRBJ2-7; 8 bases align to TRBD2. The V segment lost 0 bases and the J segment 4 bases; nucleotides outside the gene matches: 9. The CDR3 totals 16 residues. CDR1 is SGDLS and CDR2 is YYNGEE in the germline V gene. CDR3 in amino acids: CASSVGGLAGAYEQYF. Here the CDR3 DNA reads TGTGCCAGCAGCGTAGGGGGCCTAGCGGGCGCTTACGAGCAGTACTTC.

The chain has TRBV4-3 and TRBJ2-3; no clear D gene. V lost 4 bases and J 2 bases, leaving 13 bases between the germline ends. CDR1 and CDR2 (germline): LGHNA, YSLEER. The CDR3 is 15 amino acids. CDR3: CASSPRGWDTDTQYF. As DNA, the CDR3 is TGCGCCAGCAGCCCAAGAGGTTGGGACACAGATACGCAGTATTTT.

This rearrangement joins TRBV5-1 to TRBJ2-1; 8 bases align to TRBD2. Per germline, CDR1 SGHRS and CDR2 YFSETQ. The CDR3 contains 13 residues. The V segment lost 6 bases and the J segment 4 bases; nucleotides outside the gene matches: 3. The CDR3 DNA reads TGCGCCAGCACACGGGGGGGATACAATGAGCAGTTCTTC. The encoded protein is CASTRGGYNEQFF.

The rearrangement uses TRBV27 and TRBJ2-7, with 14 bases fitting TRBD2. Germline V gene data show CDR1 as MNHEY and CDR2 as SMNVEV (reference sequence). Trimming took 5 bases from V and 1 from J; bases not matched to a gene: 1. CDR3 length equals 15 residues. The CDR3 region has the DNA TGTGCCAGCAGTGGACTAGCGGGAGGTTCCTACGAGCAGTACTTC. Protein product: CASSGLAGGSYEQYF.

The chain has TRBV28 and TRBJ2-7; the match to TRBD2 covers 8 bases. Germline V gene lookup returns CDR1 MDHEN and CDR2 SYDVKM. V trimming: 7 bases; J trimming: 5 bases; junction bases outside the gene matches: 13. This CDR3 is built from 15 residues. CDR3 in amino acids: CASISASGSRNEQYF. CDR3 DNA sequence: TGTGCCAGCATCAGCGCCAGCGGGAGTCGTAACGAGCAGTACTTC.

V and J are TRBV11-2 and TRBJ2-7, with D unclear. This CDR3 region has 16 residues. Germline lookup yields CDR1 SGHAT and CDR2 FQNNGV. The V end lost 2 bases, the J end lost 0 bases, and 14 bases lay between the germline ends. CDR3 coding DNA: TGTGCCAGCAGCTTACTCCACCGGGTCCCCTCCTACGAGCAGTACTTC. It is translated as CASSLLHRVPSYEQYF.

J is TRBJ2-7 and V is TRBV7-6; 8 positions agree with TRBD1. Trimming at V came to 2 bases and at J to 5 bases, leaving 8 bases not matched to a gene. The germline V gene encodes CDR1 SGHVS and CDR2 FNYEAQ. The CDR3 is made up of 15 amino acids. CDR3 protein: CASSLSRDRGNEQYF. CDR3 nucleotide sequence: TGTGCCAGCAGCTTATCACGCGACAGGGGTAACGAGCAGTACTTC.

The sample holds one count of this clone. The chain has TRBV21-1 and TRBJ2-3. TRBV21-1 is flagged as a pseudogene. There are 15 residues in the CDR3. The CDR3 loop reads CASRTKGSGTDTQYF. CDR3 bases: TGTGCCAGCAGGACGAAGGGCTCAGGAACAGATACGCAGTATTTT.

This clone appeared once. V and J are TRBV29-1 and TRBJ2-1, with D uncertain. The CDR3 extends over 13 amino acids. The V end was cut by 4 bases, the J end by 9 bases, with 16 bases between. From germline, CDR1 is SQVTM and CDR2 ANQGSEA. The CDR3 sequence is CSVVPPSRTEQFF. CDR3 nucleotide sequence: TGCAGCGTTGTCCCTCCATCTCGCACTGAGCAGTTCTTC.

The chain combines TRBV9 with TRBJ2-1; D call uncertain. The ends were cut back, 0 bases at V and 0 bases at J, with 4 bases in the middle. The CDR3 contains 14 residues. Germline CDR1 reads SGDLS; CDR2 reads YYNGEE. The CDR3, as DNA: TGTGCCAGCAGCGTAGATGGCTCCTACAATGAGCAGTTCTTC. It codes for CASSVDGSYNEQFF.

The gene calls are TRBV10-2 and TRBJ2-7, with TRBD2 matching over 9 bases. The V gene's germline CDR1 is WSHSY and CDR2 SAAADI. This CDR3 contains 18 residues. After removal of 0 bases from V and 1 base from J, the junction contained 10 bases not matched to a gene. CDR3 nucleotides: TGCGCCAGCAGTGAGTCGTCTAGCGGGAACCGGAGGTCCTACGAGCAGTACTTC. Translating gives CASSESSSGNRRSYEQYF.

The V call is TRBV9, the J call TRBJ1-2, with a possible D match to TRBD1 (6 bases). Per the germline V gene, CDR1 is SGDLS and CDR2 is YYNGEE. Deletions cut 2 bases from V and 4 bases from J, with 12 bases between. The CDR3 runs to 14 residues. For the CDR3, the DNA is TGTGCCAGCAGCGTGCCCGGGACAACCTATGGCTACACCTTC. Translating it yields CASSVPGTTYGYTF. The full variable domain, completed using reference TRBV9 and TRBJ1-2, is DSGVTQTPKHLITATGQRVTLRCSPRSGDLSVYWYQQSLDQGLQFLIQYYNGEERAKGNILERFSAQQFPDLHSELNLSSLELGDSALYFCASSVPGTTYGYTFGSGTRLTVV.

In this sample, this clone turned up once. The CDR3 reads CASSLRRTGTANTGELFF. In DNA form, the CDR3 reads TGTGCCAGCAGCCTGCGTAGGACCGGGACAGCGAACACCGGGGAGCTGTTTTTT. The J gene is TRBJ2-2, the V gene TRBV5-6; TRBD1 agrees at 7 bases. The CDR3 has 18 amino acids. Germline values: CDR1 SGHDT, CDR2 YYEEEE. V gave up 4 bases and J gave up 0 bases; unmatched junction bases: 12.

This chain uses TRBV9 with TRBJ1-1, with D unclear. This CDR3 has 13 residues. Trimming removed 7 bases from V and 4 bases from J, with 14 bases in between. Germline CDR1 and CDR2: SGDLS and YYNGEE. The CDR3 loop is CASAGGGVTEAFF. The CDR3, as DNA: TGTGCCAGCGCCGGAGGAGGAGTCACTGAAGCTTTCTTT.

The J gene is TRBJ2-1, the V gene TRBV27, with 8 bases matching TRBD2. This CDR3 is built from 13 residues. The J segment lost 9 bases and the V segment lost 3 bases, leaving 4 bases of the junction unmatched. CDR1 is MNHEY, CDR2 SMNVEV, per germline (reference sequence). The CDR3 sequence is CASSLGLVGEQFF. The CDR3 region has the DNA TGTGCCAGCAGTTTGGGACTAGTCGGTGAGCAGTTCTTC.

The V call is TRBV10-3, the J call TRBJ2-7, with TRBD2 matching 7 bases. V lost 10 bases and J lost 0; bases outside the gene matches: 6. Germline lookup yields CDR1 ENHRY and CDR2 SYGVKD. The length of the CDR3 is 13 residues. CDR3 in amino acids: CATVAGYSYEQYF. The CDR3 coding sequence is TGTGCCACCGTAGCGGGCTACTCCTACGAGCAGTACTTC.

This chain joins TRBV10-1 and TRBJ2-7; a possible D gene is TRBD1 (6 bases). From germline, CDR1 is WNHNN and CDR2 SYGVQD (reference sequence). Between the trimmed V and J ends, which lost 3 bases and 0 bases, there was a span of 12 bases. CDR3 length: 15 amino acids. DNA of the CDR3: TGCGCCAGCAGTGATCCGGGACACATCTCCTACGAGCAGTACTTC. This translates into CASSDPGHISYEQYF.

The chain links TRBV9 to TRBJ2-1; no definite D call. Germline V CDR1 and CDR2: SGDLS, YYNGEE. This CDR3 is 16 amino acids long. V gave up 4 bases and J gave up 4 bases, with 18 bases separating them. The CDR3 region is CASSPAGGLTYNEQFF. CDR3 nucleotide sequence: TGTGCCAGCAGCCCTGCCGGCGGCTTAACTTACAATGAGCAGTTCTTC. Full variable domain (remainder filled in from reference TRBV9 and TRBJ2-1): DSGVTQTPKHLITATGQRVTLRCSPRSGDLSVYWYQQSLDQGLQFLIQYYNGEERAKGNILERFSAQQFPDLHSELNLSSLELGDSALYFCASSPAGGLTYNEQFFGPGTRLTVL.

CDR3 nucleotide sequence: TGTGCCAGCAGCAAGGTGGCGGAGCCTTTCTACGAGCAGTACTTC. It translates to CASSKVAEPFYEQYF. This chain links TRBV6-5 with TRBJ2-7; D unclear. CDR1 MNHEY and CDR2 SVGAGI come from the germline V gene. CDR3 length: 15 residues. V dropped 6 bases and J dropped 3 bases, with 18 bases sitting between them.

In its sample, this clone was seen once. This chain connects TRBV11-3 to TRBJ2-7; 8 bases agree with TRBD2. This CDR3 is 16 amino acids long. Unmatched junction bases numbered 10, after V lost 4 bases and J lost 2 bases. From germline, CDR1 is SGHNT and CDR2 YENEEA. The CDR3 DNA is TGTGCCAGCAGCTCCAGAGCGGGAGCCCCTACCTACGAGCAGTACTTC. This translates into CASSSRAGAPTYEQYF.

The chain links TRBV28 to TRBJ1-1; unclear D gene. V lost 3 bases, J lost 1 base, and 12 bases lay in between. This CDR3 region has 15 residues. The germline V gene encodes CDR1 MDHEN and CDR2 SYDVKM. The CDR3 here is CASSFDTFWNTEAFF. In nucleotides, the CDR3 is TGTGCCAGCAGTTTTGACACCTTCTGGAACACTGAAGCTTTCTTT.

The genes are TRBV6-5 and TRBJ2-7, with 11 bases that match TRBD2. This CDR3 is 13 amino acids long. Germline V CDR1 and CDR2: MNHEY, SVGAGI. With 8 bases clipped from V and 6 bases from J, the junction kept 6 bases outside the gene matches. DNA of the CDR3: TGTGCCAGCTCACTAGCGGGAGACCTCGAGCAGTACTTC. Protein sequence: CASSLAGDLEQYF.

This clone was counted a single time. The sample holds other DNA sequences that translate to the same CDR3. The rearrangement uses TRBV6-5 and TRBJ1-1; no clear D gene. This CDR3 comprises 15 residues. Germline V gives CDR1 MNHEY, CDR2 SVGAGI. The germline V and J ends were trimmed by 0 bases and 0 bases, with 8 bases remaining between them. This CDR3 is CASSYSKTLNTEAFF. The CDR3 DNA reads TGTGCCAGCAGTTACTCCAAAACCCTGAACACTGAAGCTTTCTTT.

This clone was seen a single time. The chain links TRBV21-1 to TRBJ2-5; TRBD2 is taken as the D call from the table, unchecked against the DNA. TRBV21-1 is annotated as a pseudogene. CDR3 length: 16 residues. CDR3 region: CASSNPTSGGAETQYF. CDR3 nucleotide sequence: TGTGCCAGCAGCAACCCGACTAGCGGGGGGGCAGAGACCCAGTACTTC.

This chain links TRBV28 with TRBJ2-6; D is undetermined. The germline gives CDR1 MDHEN, CDR2 SYDVKM. Trimming cost V 4 bases and J 7 bases, with 11 bases left between them. The CDR3 is 14 residues long. CDR3 loop: CASSYTITANVLTF. The CDR3 DNA reads as TGTGCCAGCAGTTATACAATAACTGCCAACGTCCTGACTTTC.